Below, 9 T cell receptor beta chains from the same sample are listed, as sequenced in a study of blood T cell repertoires in COVID-19. Method: immunoSEQ multiplex PCR; TCRdb's copy keeps in-frame clones and lacks some. Here the sample spans approximately 150,000 clones, roughly 91% being singletons. Sequenced: peripheral blood. These receptors all come from a man between 18 and 29 years old with COVID-19, enrolled during active disease.

The chain carries TRBV5-1 and TRBJ2-1; 11 positions match TRBD1. Germline V lookup: CDR1 SGHRS, CDR2 YFSETQ. The CDR3 length is 15 residues. The trim removed 1 base at V and 9 bases at J, leaving 6 bases unmatched. Here the CDR3 reads CASSLRTGGEGEQFF. CDR3 DNA: TGCGCCAGCAGCTTGAGGACAGGGGGCGAAGGTGAGCAGTTCTTC.

V is TRBV19 and J is TRBJ2-7; 12 bases agree with TRBD2. The V segment lost 3 bases and the J segment 0 bases; nucleotides outside the gene matches: 3. There are 16 residues in the CDR3. Germline V lookup: CDR1 LNHDA, CDR2 SQIVND (reference sequence). CDR3 DNA sequence: TGTGCCAGTAGTATCGGGACTAGCGGGTTCTCCTACGAGCAGTACTTC. Translating gives CASSIGTSGFSYEQYF.

The chain couples TRBV11-2 to TRBJ2-7; D possibly corresponds to TRBD1 (5 bases). Germline V lookup: CDR1 SGHAT, CDR2 FQNNGV. The V end was cut by 6 bases, the J end by 7 bases, with 13 bases between. CDR3 size: 12 residues. The CDR3 spells CASSFQGLEQYF. In DNA form, the CDR3 reads TGTGCCAGCAGTTTTCAGGGTTTGGAGCAGTACTTC.

The V call is TRBV29-1, the J call TRBJ1-2; TRBD1 agrees at 9 bases. Unmatched junction bases numbered 8, after V lost 7 bases and J lost 8 bases. Germline lookup yields CDR1 SQVTM and CDR2 ANQGSEA. The CDR3 length is 12 residues. The CDR3 here is CSALRTGEGYTF. The DNA for the CDR3 is TGCAGCGCCTTACGGACAGGGGAGGGCTACACCTTC.

The rearrangement uses TRBV10-3 and TRBJ1-1; TRBD1 agrees at 8 bases. Germline CDR1 and CDR2: ENHRY and SYGVKD. Trimming removed 10 bases from V and 2 bases from J; junction bases left unmatched: 9. This CDR3 region has 14 residues. The CDR3 reads CATYPGGANTEAFF. The CDR3 DNA reads TGTGCCACTTACCCAGGGGGCGCCAACACTGAAGCTTTCTTT.

The chain carries TRBV7-9 and TRBJ2-1, with 7 bases fitting TRBD1. Trimming at V came to 2 bases and at J to 7 bases, leaving 8 bases not matched to a gene. The CDR3 is 15 residues long. CDR1 is SEHNR and CDR2 is FQNEAQ in the germline V gene (reference sequence). The CDR3 sequence is CASSLTGRGYNEQFF. DNA of the CDR3: TGTGCCAGCAGCTTAACGGGCAGGGGGTATAATGAGCAGTTCTTC. Complete variable domain (other parts from reference TRBV7-9 and TRBJ2-1): DTGVSQNPRHKITKRGQNVTFRCDPISEHNRLYWYRQTLGQGPEFLTYFQNEAQLEKSRLLSDRFSAERPKGSFSTLEIQRTEQGDSAMYLCASSLTGRGYNEQFFGPGTRLTVL.

The CDR3 loop reads CASSSLKGVSYNSPLHF. Here the CDR3 DNA reads TGTGCCAGCAGTTCCCTAAAGGGAGTGTCCTATAATTCACCCCTCCACTTT. The chain employs TRBV27 and TRBJ1-6; D unclear. CDR1 is MNHEY and CDR2 is SMNVEV in the germline V gene (reference sequence). This CDR3 is 17 amino acids long. V was cut by 4 bases and J by 1 base, with 14 bases left in between.

The V gene is TRBV28, the J gene TRBJ1-1; 9 nucleotides agree with TRBD1. The junction had 14 bases not matched to a gene; V was cut back by 3 bases and J by 3 bases. The CDR3 is 18 amino acids. The germline CDR1 and CDR2 sequences are MDHEN and SYDVKM. CDR3 region: CASSFPYRGQSGDTEAFF. The CDR3 nucleotides are TGTGCCAGCAGTTTCCCCTACAGGGGGCAAAGTGGGGACACTGAAGCTTTCTTT.

The rearrangement uses TRBV28 and TRBJ2-1, with D perhaps TRBD2 (6 bases). The length of the CDR3 is 14 residues. V lost 6 bases and J lost 8, with 17 bases in between. Germline CDR1 is MDHEN and CDR2 is SYDVKM. In DNA form, the CDR3 reads TGTGCCAGCAGCCCAGACGGGGGTAAGGATGAGCAGTTCTTC. Translation gives CASSPDGGKDEQFF.